This record concerns one T cell receptor (beta chain) sequence. TCRdb's table, derived via immunoSEQ multiplex PCR, lists solely in-frame clones and lacks some. The sample holds about 170,000 clones, about 86% seen once. This sample is drawn from a study of blood T cell repertoires in COVID-19. This TCR was recovered from a woman aged 80 or over in a cohort sampled during active or convalescent COVID-19. The specimen was peripheral blood.

CDR3 protein: CASSFEGGYNEQFF. In DNA, the CDR3 is TGCGCCAGCAGTTTTGAGGGAGGTTACAATGAGCAGTTCTTC. V is TRBV10-2 and J is TRBJ2-1; D perhaps matches TRBD2 (6 bases). The length of the CDR3 is 14 residues. The V end was cut by 5 bases, the J end by 4 bases, with 12 bases between. Germline V lookup: CDR1 WSHSY, CDR2 SAAADI.